Sequencing of this TCR beta chain was carried out in a study of blood T cell repertoires in COVID-19. V was clipped by 6 bases and J by 5 bases; unmatched bases: 3. Germline V gene lookup returns CDR1 MNHEY and CDR2 SMNVEV (reference sequence). CDR3 size: 14 residues. Per the original data handling: The assay estimated nucleated cells by amplifying reference gene primers. Profiling relied on immunoSEQ multiplex PCR, and the TCRdb table lists in-frame clones only, not all of them. That table gives V, J and clone size, and the DNA gave D and trimming. The sample lists over 250,000 clones; approximately 90% were seen once. Seattle patients were enrolled during active infection and followed longitudinally.

The chain combines TRBV27 with TRBJ2-7; 14 bases are shared with TRBD2. This sequence originates from a woman aged 30 to 39 with COVID-19, enrolled during active disease. Sequencing was carried out using peripheral blood. The CDR3 region is CASRPGLAGDEQYF. The DNA for the CDR3 is TGTGCCAGCAGGCCGGGACTAGCGGGAGACGAGCAGTACTTC.